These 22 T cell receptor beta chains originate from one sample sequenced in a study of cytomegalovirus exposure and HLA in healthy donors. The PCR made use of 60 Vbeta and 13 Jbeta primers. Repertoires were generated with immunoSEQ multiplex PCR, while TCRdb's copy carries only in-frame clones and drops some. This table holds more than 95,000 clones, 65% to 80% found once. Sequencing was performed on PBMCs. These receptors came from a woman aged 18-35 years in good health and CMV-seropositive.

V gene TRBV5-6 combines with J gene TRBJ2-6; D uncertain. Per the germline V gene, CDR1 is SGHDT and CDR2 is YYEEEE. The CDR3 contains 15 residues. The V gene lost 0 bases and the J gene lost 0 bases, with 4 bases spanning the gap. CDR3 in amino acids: CASSLGGSGANVLTF. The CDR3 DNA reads TGTGCCAGCAGCTTGGGCGGCTCTGGGGCCAACGTCCTGACTTTC.

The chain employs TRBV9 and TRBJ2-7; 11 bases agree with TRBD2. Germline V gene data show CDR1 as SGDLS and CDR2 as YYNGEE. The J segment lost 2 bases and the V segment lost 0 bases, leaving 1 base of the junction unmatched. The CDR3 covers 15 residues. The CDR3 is CASSVGLAGPYEQYF. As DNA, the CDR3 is TGTGCCAGCAGCGTAGGACTAGCGGGACCCTACGAGCAGTACTTC.

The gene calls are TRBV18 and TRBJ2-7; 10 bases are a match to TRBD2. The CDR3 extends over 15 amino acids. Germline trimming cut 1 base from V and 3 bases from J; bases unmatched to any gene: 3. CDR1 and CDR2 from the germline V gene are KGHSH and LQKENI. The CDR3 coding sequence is TGTGCCAGCTCACCACAACTAGCGGGAATCTACGAGCAGTACTTC. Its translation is CASSPQLAGIYEQYF.

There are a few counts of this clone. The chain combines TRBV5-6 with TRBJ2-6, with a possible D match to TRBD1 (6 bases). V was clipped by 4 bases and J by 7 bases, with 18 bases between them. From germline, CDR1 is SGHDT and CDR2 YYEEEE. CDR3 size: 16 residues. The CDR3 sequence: CASSGGGQPRANVLTF. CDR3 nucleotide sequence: TGTGCCAGCAGCGGTGGAGGACAGCCGAGAGCCAACGTCCTGACTTTC.

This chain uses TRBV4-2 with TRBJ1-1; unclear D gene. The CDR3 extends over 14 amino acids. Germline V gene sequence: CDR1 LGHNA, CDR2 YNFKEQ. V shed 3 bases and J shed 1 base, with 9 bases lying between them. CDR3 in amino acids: CASSQETENTEAFF. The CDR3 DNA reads TGTGCCAGCAGCCAGGAAACAGAGAACACTGAAGCTTTCTTT.

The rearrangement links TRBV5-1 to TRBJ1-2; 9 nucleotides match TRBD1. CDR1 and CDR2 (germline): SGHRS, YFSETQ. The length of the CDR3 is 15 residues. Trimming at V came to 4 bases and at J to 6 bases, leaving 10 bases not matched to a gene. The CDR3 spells CASSVSGQGSNGYTF. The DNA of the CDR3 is TGCGCCAGCAGCGTATCGGGACAGGGAAGCAATGGCTACACCTTC.

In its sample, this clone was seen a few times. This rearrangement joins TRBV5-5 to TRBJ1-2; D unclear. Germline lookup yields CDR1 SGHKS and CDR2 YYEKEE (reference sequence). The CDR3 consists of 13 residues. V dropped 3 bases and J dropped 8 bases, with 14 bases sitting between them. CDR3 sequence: CASSSLGVGGYTF. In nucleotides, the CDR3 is TGTGCCAGCAGCTCCCTGGGCGTCGGCGGCTACACCTTC.

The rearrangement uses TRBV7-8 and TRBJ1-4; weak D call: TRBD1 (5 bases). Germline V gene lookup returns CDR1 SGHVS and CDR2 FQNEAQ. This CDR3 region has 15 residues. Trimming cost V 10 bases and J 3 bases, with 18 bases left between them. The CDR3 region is CATSWGESANEKLFF. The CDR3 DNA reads TGTGCCACCTCCTGGGGGGAGTCAGCTAATGAAAAACTGTTTTTT.

CDR3: CASSQENNYEQYF. DNA for the CDR3: TGCGCCAGCAGCCAAGAGAACAACTACGAGCAGTACTTC. This rearrangement joins TRBV4-1 to TRBJ2-7; D is ambiguous. CDR3 length equals 13 residues. The V and J ends lost 0 bases and 3 bases respectively, with 6 bases between them. CDR1 is MGHRA and CDR2 is YSYEKL in the germline V gene.

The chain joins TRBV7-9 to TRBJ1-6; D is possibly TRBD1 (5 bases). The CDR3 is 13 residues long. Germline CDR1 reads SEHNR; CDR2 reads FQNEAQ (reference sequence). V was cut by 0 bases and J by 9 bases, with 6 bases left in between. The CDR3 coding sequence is TGTGCCAGCAGCTTAGCGGGGGGTTCACCCCTCCACTTT. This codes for CASSLAGGSPLHF.

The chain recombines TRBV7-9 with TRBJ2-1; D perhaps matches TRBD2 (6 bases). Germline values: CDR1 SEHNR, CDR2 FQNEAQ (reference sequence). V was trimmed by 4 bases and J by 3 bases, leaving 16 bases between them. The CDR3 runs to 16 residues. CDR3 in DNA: TGTGCCAGCAGCTCCTCGGACCGGGGAGGCTACAATGAGCAGTTCTTC. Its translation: CASSSSDRGGYNEQFF.

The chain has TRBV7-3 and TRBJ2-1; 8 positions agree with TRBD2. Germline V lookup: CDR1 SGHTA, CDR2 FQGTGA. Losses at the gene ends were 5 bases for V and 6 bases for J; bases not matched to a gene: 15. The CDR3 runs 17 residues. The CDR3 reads CASSPLGTRDYGNEQFF. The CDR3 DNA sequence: TGTGCCAGCAGCCCGCTCGGGACTAGGGATTATGGCAATGAGCAGTTCTTC.

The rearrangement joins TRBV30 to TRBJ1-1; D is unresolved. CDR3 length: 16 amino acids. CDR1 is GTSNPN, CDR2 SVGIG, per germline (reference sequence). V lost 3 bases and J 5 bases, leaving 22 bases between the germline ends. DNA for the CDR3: TGTGCCTGGAGGCCTCGGTGTCCGGGAAGTTGGACTGAAGCTTTCTTT. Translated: CAWRPRCPGSWTEAFF.

The CDR3 reads CASSPGTDTQYF. As DNA, the CDR3 is TGCGCCAGCAGCCCCGGGACAGATACGCAGTATTTT. This sequence joins TRBV5-1 and TRBJ2-3; unclear D gene. This CDR3 is 12 amino acids long. V was clipped by 4 bases and J by 3 bases, with 6 bases between them. Per germline, CDR1 SGHRS and CDR2 YFSETQ.

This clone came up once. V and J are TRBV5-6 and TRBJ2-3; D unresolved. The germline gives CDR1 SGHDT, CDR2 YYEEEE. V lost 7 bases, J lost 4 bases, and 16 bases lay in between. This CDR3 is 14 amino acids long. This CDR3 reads CASLPQPRADTQYF. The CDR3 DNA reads TGTGCCAGCCTCCCCCAACCCCGGGCAGATACGCAGTATTTT.

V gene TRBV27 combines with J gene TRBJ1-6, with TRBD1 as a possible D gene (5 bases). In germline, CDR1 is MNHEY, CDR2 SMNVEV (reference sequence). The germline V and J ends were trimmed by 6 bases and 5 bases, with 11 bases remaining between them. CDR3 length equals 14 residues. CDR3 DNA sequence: TGTGCCAGCAGGCTACCACAGGATAATTCACCCCTCCACTTT. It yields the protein CASRLPQDNSPLHF.

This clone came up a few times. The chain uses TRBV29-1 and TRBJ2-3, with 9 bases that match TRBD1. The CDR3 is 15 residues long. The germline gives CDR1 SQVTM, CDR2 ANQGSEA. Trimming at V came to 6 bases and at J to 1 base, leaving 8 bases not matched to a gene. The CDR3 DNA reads TGCAGCGTCGGCGGACAGGGGTGGGGCACAGATACGCAGTATTTT. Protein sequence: CSVGGQGWGTDTQYF.

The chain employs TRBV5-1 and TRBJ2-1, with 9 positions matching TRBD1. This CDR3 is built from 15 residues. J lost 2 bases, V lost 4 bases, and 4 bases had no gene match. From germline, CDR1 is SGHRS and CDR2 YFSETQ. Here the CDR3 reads CASSPQGAAYNEQFF. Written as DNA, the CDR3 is TGCGCCAGCAGCCCACAGGGGGCAGCCTACAATGAGCAGTTCTTC.

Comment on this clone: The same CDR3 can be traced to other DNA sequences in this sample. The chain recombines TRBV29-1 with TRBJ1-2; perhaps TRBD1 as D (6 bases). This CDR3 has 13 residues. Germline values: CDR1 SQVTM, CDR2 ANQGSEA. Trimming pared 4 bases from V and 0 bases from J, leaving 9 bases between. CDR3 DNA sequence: TGCAGCGTTGGGGGGGGCCCTAACTATGGCTACACCTTC. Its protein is CSVGGGPNYGYTF.

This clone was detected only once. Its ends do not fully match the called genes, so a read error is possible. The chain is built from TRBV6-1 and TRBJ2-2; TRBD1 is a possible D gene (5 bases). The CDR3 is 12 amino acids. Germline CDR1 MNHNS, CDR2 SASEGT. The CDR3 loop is CASSEYTGALFF. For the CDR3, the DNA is TGTGCCAGCAGTGAATACACTGGGGCGCTGTTTTTT.

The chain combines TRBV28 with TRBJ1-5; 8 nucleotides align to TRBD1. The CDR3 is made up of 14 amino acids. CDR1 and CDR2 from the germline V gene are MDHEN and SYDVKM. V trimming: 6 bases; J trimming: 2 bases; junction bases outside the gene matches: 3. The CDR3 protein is CASSKDRGNQPQHF. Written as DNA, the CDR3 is TGTGCCAGCAGCAAGGACAGGGGCAATCAGCCCCAGCATTTT.

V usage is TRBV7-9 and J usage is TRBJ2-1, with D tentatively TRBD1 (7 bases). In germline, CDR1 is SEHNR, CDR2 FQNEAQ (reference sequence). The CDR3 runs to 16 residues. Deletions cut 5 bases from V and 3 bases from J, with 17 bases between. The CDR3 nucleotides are TGTGCCAGCAGCGGAGGTGGCAGGGGGGACTACAATGAGCAGTTCTTC. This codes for CASSGGGRGDYNEQFF.